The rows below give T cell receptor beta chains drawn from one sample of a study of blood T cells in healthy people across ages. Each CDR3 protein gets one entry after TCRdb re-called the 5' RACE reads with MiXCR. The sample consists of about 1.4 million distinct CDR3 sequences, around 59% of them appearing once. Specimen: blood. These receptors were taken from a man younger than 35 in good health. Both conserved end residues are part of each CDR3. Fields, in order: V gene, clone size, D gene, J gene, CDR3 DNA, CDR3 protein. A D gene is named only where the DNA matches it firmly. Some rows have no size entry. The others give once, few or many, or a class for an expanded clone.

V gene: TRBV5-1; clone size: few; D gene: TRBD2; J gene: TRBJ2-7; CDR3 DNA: TGCGCCAGCAGGAGCGGGGCCTTATTATCTTCCTACGAGCAGTACTTC; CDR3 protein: CASRSGALLSSYEQYF
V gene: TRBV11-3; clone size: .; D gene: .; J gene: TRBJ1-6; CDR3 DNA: TGTGCCAGCAGCTCGAACAGGGCGTGCTGCCCACCCCTCCACTTT; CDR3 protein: CASSSNRACCPPLHF
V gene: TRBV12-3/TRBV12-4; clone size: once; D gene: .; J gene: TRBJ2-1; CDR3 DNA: TGTGCCGGGGGGTTGACGTACAATGAGCAGTTCTTC; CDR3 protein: CAGGLTYNEQFF
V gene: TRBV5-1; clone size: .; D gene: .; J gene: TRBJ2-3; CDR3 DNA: TGCGCCAGCGGGAGGTTAGGGCAGATCACAGATACGCAGTATTTT; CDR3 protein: CASGRLGQITDTQYF
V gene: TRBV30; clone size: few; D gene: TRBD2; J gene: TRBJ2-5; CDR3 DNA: TGTGCCTGGAGTGTCGTCCCTAGCGGGGTTTTCCGCGAGACCCAGTACTTC; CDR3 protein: CAWSVVPSGVFRETQYF
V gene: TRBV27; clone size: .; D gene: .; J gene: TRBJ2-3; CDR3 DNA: TGTGCCAGCAGTTTAAGCGCGAGGGACTGGCTGAGCACAGATACGCAGTATTTT; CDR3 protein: CASSLSARDWLSTDTQYF
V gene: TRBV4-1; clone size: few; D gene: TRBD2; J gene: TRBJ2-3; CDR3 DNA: TGCGCCAGCAGCCAAGATGGGGCGGGGGGCACAGATACGCAGTATTTT; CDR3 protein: CASSQDGAGGTDTQYF
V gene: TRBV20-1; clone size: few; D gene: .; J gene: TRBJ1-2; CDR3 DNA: TGCAGTGCTAGAGATCGGGGGGGGACTAGCGGCTACACCTTC; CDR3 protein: CSARDRGGTSGYTF
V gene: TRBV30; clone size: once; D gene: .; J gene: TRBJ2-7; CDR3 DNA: TGTGCCTGGGTGCGGGTCCGATCCTACGAGCAGTACTTC; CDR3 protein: CAWVRVRSYEQYF
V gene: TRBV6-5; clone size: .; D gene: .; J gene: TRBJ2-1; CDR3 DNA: TGTGCCAGCAGTTACTCTCTACCCTTAGACGGTGAGCAGTTCTTC; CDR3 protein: CASSYSLPLDGEQFF
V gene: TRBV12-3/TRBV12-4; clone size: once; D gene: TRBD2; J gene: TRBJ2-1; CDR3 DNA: TGTGCCAGCAGAACTGGACTAGCACGAGAGCAGTTCTTC; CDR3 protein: CASRTGLAREQFF
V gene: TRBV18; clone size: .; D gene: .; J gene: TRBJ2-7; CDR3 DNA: TGTGCCAGCTCACCAATCTCGGTTAAAGGGGAGCAGTACTTC; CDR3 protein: CASSPISVKGEQYF
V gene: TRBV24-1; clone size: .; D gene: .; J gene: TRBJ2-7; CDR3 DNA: TGTGCCACCTTCCCTCGGTCCGGCGGACAGCCTCGGGACGAGCAGTACTTC; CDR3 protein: CATFPRSGGQPRDEQYF
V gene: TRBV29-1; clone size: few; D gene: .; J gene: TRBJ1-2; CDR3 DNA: TGCAGCGTTCCCGACAGGCTCTATGGCTACACCTTC; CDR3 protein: CSVPDRLYGYTF
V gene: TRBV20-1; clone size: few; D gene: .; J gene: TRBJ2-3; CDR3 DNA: TGCAGTGCCCCGGGCGTGCTAGGCACAGATACGCAGTATTTT; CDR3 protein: CSAPGVLGTDTQYF
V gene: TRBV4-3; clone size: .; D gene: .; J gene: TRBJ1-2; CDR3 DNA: TGCGCCAGCAGCCCCGGGGGGGTCGGTGGCTACACCTTC; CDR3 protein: CASSPGGVGGYTF
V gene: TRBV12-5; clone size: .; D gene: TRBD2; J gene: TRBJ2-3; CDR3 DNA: TGTGCTAGTGGTTTGGTCCAAGGAGCGGGAAGTTCAGATACGCAGTATTTT; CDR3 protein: CASGLVQGAGSSDTQYF
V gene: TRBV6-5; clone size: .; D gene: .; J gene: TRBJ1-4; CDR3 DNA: TGTGCCAGCAGTACGGGGGGCGTTGGTGAAAAACTGTTTTTT; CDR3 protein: CASSTGGVGEKLFF
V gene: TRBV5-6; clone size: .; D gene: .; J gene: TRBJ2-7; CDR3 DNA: TGTGCCAGCAGCTGGCATGGGACGCGGTACGAGCAGTACTTC; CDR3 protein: CASSWHGTRYEQYF
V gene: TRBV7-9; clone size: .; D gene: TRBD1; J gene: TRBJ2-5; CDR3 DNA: TGTGCCAGCAGCTCCGGACAGGCCAGTGGAGGGACCCAGTACTTC; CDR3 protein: CASSSGQASGGTQYF
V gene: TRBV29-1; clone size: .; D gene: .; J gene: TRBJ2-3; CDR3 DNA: TGCAGCGTTGACAGGGTCGGCACAGATACGCAGTATTTT; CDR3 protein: CSVDRVGTDTQYF
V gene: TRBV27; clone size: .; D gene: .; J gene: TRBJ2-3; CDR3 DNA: TGTGCCAGCAGTTCTCTAGCGTCTCTGGAAGATACGCAGTATTTT; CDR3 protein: CASSSLASLEDTQYF